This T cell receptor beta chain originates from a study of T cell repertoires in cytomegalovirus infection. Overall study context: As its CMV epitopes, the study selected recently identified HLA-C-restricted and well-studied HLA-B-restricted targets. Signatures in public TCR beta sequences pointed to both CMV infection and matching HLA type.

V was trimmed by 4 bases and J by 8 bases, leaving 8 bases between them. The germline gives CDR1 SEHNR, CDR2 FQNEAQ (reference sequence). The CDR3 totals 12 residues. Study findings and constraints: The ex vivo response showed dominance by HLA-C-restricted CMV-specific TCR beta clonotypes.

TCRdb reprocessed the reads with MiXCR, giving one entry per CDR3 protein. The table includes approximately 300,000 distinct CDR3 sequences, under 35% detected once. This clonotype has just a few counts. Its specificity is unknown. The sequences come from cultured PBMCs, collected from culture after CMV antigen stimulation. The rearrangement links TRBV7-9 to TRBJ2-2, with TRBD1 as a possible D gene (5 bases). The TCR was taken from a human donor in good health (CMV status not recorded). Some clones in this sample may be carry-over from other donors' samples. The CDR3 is CASSSRAGELFF. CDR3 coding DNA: TGTGCCAGCAGCTCCAGGGCTGGGGAGCTGTTTTTT.